These 27 T cell receptor beta chains originate from one sample sequenced in a study of blood T cell repertoires in COVID-19. The repertoire was sequenced with immunoSEQ multiplex PCR; TCRdb's copy has only in-frame clones and lacks some. The data contain roughly 200,000 clones, 86% of them singletons. What was sequenced was peripheral blood. These receptors were taken from a woman aged 45-65 years with COVID-19, enrolled during active disease.

The chain combines TRBV7-8 with TRBJ2-2; TRBD1 agrees at 9 bases. Germline V gene sequence: CDR1 SGHVS, CDR2 FQNEAQ. V shed 6 bases, J shed 5 bases, and the junction held 7 bases outside the gene matches. The CDR3 length is 15 residues. The CDR3: CASSGTGRDTGELFF. In nucleotides, the CDR3 is TGTGCCAGCAGTGGGACAGGGAGGGATACCGGGGAGCTGTTTTTT. The full variable domain, with the rest looked up from reference TRBV7-8 and TRBJ2-2, is GAGVSQSPRYKVAKRGQDVALRCDPISGHVSLFWYQQALGQGPEFLTYFQNEAQLDKSGLPSDRFFAERPEGSVSTLKIQRTQQEDSAVYLCASSGTGRDTGELFFGEGSRLTVL.

The V call is TRBV5-1, the J call TRBJ1-1; no firm D call. The CDR3 totals 14 residues. Trimming took 0 bases from V and 1 from J, leaving 7 bases between them. Germline loops: CDR1 SGHRS, CDR2 YFSETQ. The CDR3 nucleotides read TGCGCCAGCAGCTTGGGTCCAGAGAACACTGAAGCTTTCTTT. Translation gives CASSLGPENTEAFF.

CDR3 residues: CASSTPSGWGNEKLFF. CDR3 nucleotide sequence: TGTGCCAGCAGCACGCCCTCGGGGTGGGGTAATGAAAAACTGTTTTTT. This chain uses TRBV21-1 with TRBJ1-4. TRBV21-1 has pseudogene status. This CDR3 is 16 amino acids long.

The V and J genes are TRBV19 and TRBJ2-5, with D maybe TRBD1 (6 bases). Germline values: CDR1 LNHDA, CDR2 SQIVND (reference sequence). The CDR3 sequence is 13 residues long. Trimming took 8 bases from V and 2 from J, leaving 12 bases between them. CDR3 amino acids: CASSYTGQETQYF. The CDR3, as DNA: TGTGCCAGTTCTTATACAGGGCAAGAGACCCAGTACTTC.

Here the CDR3 reads CASSRNLFDTQYF. The CDR3 nucleotides are TGTGCCAGCAGCCGCAATCTATTCGATACGCAGTATTTT. This chain joins TRBV14 and TRBJ2-3; D remains unclear. Trimming shortened V by 4 bases and J by 6 bases, and 11 bases separated the two germline ends. Germline V CDR1 and CDR2: SGHDN, FVKESK. CDR3 size: 13 residues.

The chain uses TRBV9 and TRBJ1-6; D gene unclear. From germline, CDR1 is SGDLS and CDR2 YYNGEE. The CDR3 runs to 13 residues. Trimming removed 0 bases at V and 7 bases at J, with 5 bases between. In DNA, the CDR3 is TGTGCCAGCAGCGTAGGAGTAAATTCACCCCTCCACTTT. Translated: CASSVGVNSPLHF.

This clone occurred a few times. The chain is built from TRBV6-1 and TRBJ1-1, with 9 bases lining up with TRBD1. Germline V lookup: CDR1 MNHNS, CDR2 SASEGT. The CDR3 totals 16 residues. The V gene end was trimmed by 2 bases and the J gene end by 0 bases; junction bases not matched to a gene: 4. The chain's CDR3 is CASSEPGQGLNTEAFF. DNA of the CDR3: TGTGCCAGCAGTGAACCGGGACAGGGCCTGAACACTGAAGCTTTCTTT.

The rearrangement links TRBV20-1 to TRBJ1-4, with 9 bases fitting TRBD1. The CDR3 consists of 14 residues. The J segment lost 5 bases and the V segment lost 3 bases, leaving 4 bases of the junction unmatched. The germline CDR1 and CDR2 sequences are DFQATT and SNEGSKA (reference sequence). Here the CDR3 reads CSASRDRANEKLFF. The DNA for the CDR3 is TGCAGTGCTAGTCGGGACAGGGCGAATGAAAAACTGTTTTTT.

J is TRBJ2-1 and V is TRBV9; 8 nucleotides agree with TRBD2. CDR3 length: 17 residues. The ends lost 3 bases at V and 0 bases at J; junction bases unmatched: 8. Germline CDR1 reads SGDLS; CDR2 reads YYNGEE. DNA of the CDR3: TGTGCCAGCAGCGCCGATCTACGGGGGGGCTCCTACAATGAGCAGTTCTTC. It codes for CASSADLRGGSYNEQFF.

The V call is TRBV5-6, the J call TRBJ1-5; 11 bases agree with TRBD1. Germline trimming cut 4 bases from V and 5 bases from J; bases unmatched to any gene: 5. The CDR3 extends over 15 amino acids. Looked up from germline, CDR1 is SGHDT and CDR2 is YYEEEE. The CDR3: CASSDGQGAYQPQHF. The CDR3 DNA sequence: TGTGCCAGCAGCGATGGACAGGGGGCTTATCAGCCCCAGCATTTT.

This clone appeared a single time. The J gene is TRBJ1-4, the V gene TRBV6-2 or TRBV6-3, with 9 bases aligning to TRBD1. After removal of 0 bases from V and 6 bases from J, the junction contained 5 bases not matched to a gene. The CDR3 contains 16 residues. Germline CDR1 is MNHEY and CDR2 is SVGEGT. CDR3 sequence (DNA): TGTGCCAGCAGTTACTCAAGACAGGGGGAGGATGAAAAACTGTTTTTT. As protein: CASSYSRQGEDEKLFF.

The chain is built from TRBV6-5 and TRBJ2-7, with 8 bases lining up with TRBD2. V lost 7 bases and J lost 7; bases outside the gene matches: 12. The CDR3 extends over 14 amino acids. Germline lookup yields CDR1 MNHEY and CDR2 SVGAGI. CDR3 protein: CASTPGGAWDEQYF. The CDR3 DNA reads as TGTGCCAGCACCCCCGGGGGGGCTTGGGATGAGCAGTACTTC.

J is TRBJ2-1 and V is TRBV3-1 (or the pseudogene TRBV3-2), with TRBD2 as a possible D gene (6 bases). This CDR3 is 18 amino acids long. Trimming cost V 0 bases and J 7 bases, with 22 bases left between them. Germline V gene data show CDR1 as LGHDT and CDR2 as YNNKEL (reference sequence). The CDR3 region is CASSQEFGGGRMGNEQFF. CDR3 coding DNA: TGTGCCAGCAGCCAAGAGTTTGGAGGAGGGAGGATGGGGAATGAGCAGTTCTTC.

The chain uses TRBV11-3 and TRBJ2-2, with 7 nucleotides matching TRBD2. This CDR3 comprises 16 residues. V lost 1 base, J lost 5 bases, and 7 bases stayed unmatched. The germline CDR1 and CDR2 sequences are SGHNT and YENEEA. Written as DNA, the CDR3 is TGTGCCAGCAGCTTAGCAGCGGGGCCCCTTACCGGGGAGCTGTTTTTT. Protein sequence: CASSLAAGPLTGELFF.

The V call is TRBV7-8, the J call TRBJ1-2, with TRBD1 as a possible D gene (5 bases). The germline V gene encodes CDR1 SGHVS and CDR2 FQNEAQ. This CDR3 contains 15 residues. Deletions cut 5 bases from V and 3 bases from J, with 16 bases between. The DNA for the CDR3 is TGTGCCAGCAGCCCCCAGGGTGGCTTTGACTATGGCTACACCTTC. Protein sequence: CASSPQGGFDYGYTF.

The chain joins TRBV15 to TRBJ1-1; 8 bases agree with TRBD1. The CDR3 loop spans 18 amino acids. V was pared by 2 bases and J by 5 bases, with 16 bases of the junction left unmatched. Germline CDR1 LNHNV, CDR2 YYDKDF (reference sequence). CDR3 DNA sequence: TGTGCCACCAGCAGACATGACCCAGGGGGCGTATGGAGGACTGAAGCTTTCTTT. This codes for CATSRHDPGGVWRTEAFF.

The chain is built from TRBV11-2 and TRBJ2-3; D uncertain. V lost 6 bases, J lost 3 bases, and 7 bases lay in between. CDR3 length equals 12 residues. Germline V gene lookup returns CDR1 SGHAT and CDR2 FQNNGV. CDR3 amino acids: CASRYMTDTQYF. The DNA of the CDR3 is TGTGCCAGCAGGTACATGACAGATACGCAGTATTTT.

The gene calls are TRBV6-5 and TRBJ2-1, with D perhaps TRBD2 (6 bases). From germline, CDR1 is MNHEY and CDR2 SVGAGI. Trimming shortened V by 4 bases and J by 1 base, and 14 bases separated the two germline ends. This CDR3 region has 16 residues. The CDR3 here is CASSSPAGRSYNEQFF. In nucleotides, the CDR3 is TGTGCCAGCAGTTCCCCAGCGGGTCGATCCTACAATGAGCAGTTCTTC.

This clone was observed once. The chain has TRBV27 and TRBJ2-6; no reliable D call. Germline CDR1 and CDR2: MNHEY and SMNVEV (reference sequence). Deletions cut 7 bases from V and 2 bases from J, with 18 bases between. This CDR3 comprises 17 residues. The CDR3 loop is CASTRPKTRTGANVLTF. DNA for the CDR3: TGTGCCAGCACCCGGCCTAAAACCAGGACTGGGGCCAACGTCCTGACTTTC.

This clone was observed a few times. The chain carries TRBV7-9 and TRBJ1-6; D possibly corresponds to TRBD1 (6 bases). The CDR3 covers 13 residues. V gave up 5 bases and J gave up 8 bases, with 10 bases separating them. CDR1 SEHNR and CDR2 FQNEAQ come from the germline V gene (reference sequence). CDR3 residues: CASSLGGDSPLHF. For the CDR3, the DNA is TGTGCCAGCAGCCTAGGGGGGGATTCACCCCTCCACTTT.

The chain couples TRBV28 to TRBJ1-5; unclear D gene. V dropped 6 bases and J dropped 0 bases, with 6 bases sitting between them. The CDR3 has 13 residues. The germline CDR1 and CDR2 sequences are MDHEN and SYDVKM. The CDR3: CASSRYSNQPQHF. CDR3 nucleotides: TGTGCCAGCAGCAGGTATAGCAATCAGCCCCAGCATTTT.

The chain recombines TRBV2 with TRBJ2-6, with TRBD1 as a possible D gene (6 bases). The germline V gene has CDR1 SNHLY and CDR2 FYNNEI. The CDR3 covers 14 residues. V was shortened by 6 bases and J by 0 bases, with 6 bases between the two germline ends. The CDR3 nucleotides read TGTGCCAGCAGGGACAGCTCTGGGGCCAACGTCCTGACTTTC. Protein sequence: CASRDSSGANVLTF.

The V gene is TRBV27, the J gene TRBJ1-6; possible D gene TRBD1, 5 bases. V lost 5 bases and J lost 10, with 18 bases in between. CDR3 length equals 15 residues. Germline CDR1 and CDR2: MNHEY and SMNVEV (reference sequence). The CDR3 sequence: CASSPVGGAGSPLHF. The CDR3 region has the DNA TGTGCCAGCAGTCCCGTGGGAGGGGCAGGGTCACCCCTCCACTTT.

The sample holds a few counts of this clone. The rearrangement links TRBV5-1 to TRBJ1-5; perhaps TRBD1 as D (6 bases). With 0 bases removed from V and 1 base from J, the gap between germline ends came to 8 bases. Germline V lookup: CDR1 SGHRS, CDR2 YFSETQ. The CDR3 sequence is 15 residues long. As DNA, the CDR3 is TGCGCCAGCAGCTTGGGGGACACGAGCAATCAGCCCCAGCATTTT. This translates into CASSLGDTSNQPQHF. The complete variable domain, with remaining parts taken from reference TRBV5-1 and TRBJ1-5, reads KAGVTQTPRYLIKTRGQQVTLSCSPISGHRSVSWYQQTPGQGLQFLFEYFSETQRNKGNFPGRFSGRQFSNSRSEMNVSTLELGDSALYLCASSLGDTSNQPQHFGDGTRLSIL.

The rearrangement uses TRBV9 and TRBJ1-4; no clear D. The germline CDR1 and CDR2 sequences are SGDLS and YYNGEE. V lost 3 bases, J lost 6 bases, and 6 bases lay in between. The CDR3 sequence is 12 residues long. The chain's CDR3 is CASSDGDEKLFF. The CDR3 region has the DNA TGTGCCAGCAGCGACGGAGATGAAAAACTGTTTTTT.

The DNA for the CDR3 is TGTGCCAGCAGCTTAGATCATGGGGGACTTAACATTCAGTACTTC. It yields the protein CASSLDHGGLNIQYF. The chain is built from TRBV11-2 and TRBJ2-4; perhaps TRBD2 as D (6 bases). Germline CDR1 reads SGHAT; CDR2 reads FQNNGV. The CDR3 is made up of 15 amino acids. V lost 0 bases and J 7 bases, leaving 13 bases between the germline ends.

J is TRBJ2-7 and V is TRBV2, with D maybe TRBD2 (6 bases). Per germline, CDR1 SNHLY and CDR2 FYNNEI. The V end lost 4 bases, the J end lost 4 bases, and 11 bases lay between the germline ends. There are 13 residues in the CDR3. The CDR3: CASSAGLIYEQYV. For the CDR3, the DNA is TGTGCCAGCAGTGCGGGACTGATTTACGAGCAGTACGTC.